This section outlines one T cell receptor beta chain sequence together with its context. Its antigen is unknown. The sample is drawn from a study of tumor-infiltrating lymphocytes in glioblastoma multiforme. Three nested ARM-PCR rounds with V-beta and C-beta primers built TCRB libraries. TCRB-specific cDNA synthesis used around 0.5 ug of total RNA. TCRdb independently ran MiXCR on the multiplex PCR reads; one entry per CDR3 protein. The table has more than 10,000 distinct CDR3 sequences, 66% seen once; the top ten hold about 30%. Study results and limitations: TCR plus mutation findings rest on a single glioblastoma patient. T cells were not sorted into functional subsets.

The material sequenced was brain tumor tissue. This clonotype was sampled from a male donor with glioblastoma.

The CDR3 nucleotides are TGTGCCAGCATTCCTATGGACCGAGTCGGAGATACGCAGTATTTT. Its translation is CASIPMDRVGDTQYF. The rearrangement uses TRBV6-1 and TRBJ2-3; D uncertain. The CDR3 has 15 residues. Between the trimmed V and J ends, which lost 7 bases and 5 bases, there was a span of 19 bases. Germline CDR1 and CDR2: MNHNS and SASEGT.